This entry lists 9 T cell receptor beta chains sequenced from one sample in a study of CXCR3-negative and CXCR3-positive naive CD8 T cells. The study's findings and limits: CXCR3-positive naive cells carried more hydrophobic TRB CDR3s than CXCR3-negative ones.

UMI-labeled TRB cDNA libraries were prepared by 5' RACE. For each CDR3 protein, TCRdb gives one entry from its re-call of the 5' RACE reads, without DNA. This sample's table reports over 150,000 distinct CDR3 sequences. Their specific antigens are unknown. Source material: naive CXCR3+ CD8+ T cells from blood. Subset specified: CD45RO-CCR7+CD27+CD95- naive CD8+ T cells expressing CXCR3 (TNR3+). The receptor source for this set is a human donor in good health. Some clones in this sample may be carry-over from other donors' samples.

The J gene is TRBJ1-4, the V gene TRBV7-9; TCRdb picks TRBD1, but there is no DNA to check that call. The CDR3 contains 14 residues. CDR1 SEHNR and CDR2 FQNEAQ come from the germline V gene (reference sequence). The CDR3 loop reads CASSLEGINEKLFF.

The chain uses TRBV20-1 and TRBJ2-7; TCRdb lists TRBD1, though no DNA is available to test this call. The V gene's germline CDR1 is DFQATT and CDR2 SNEGSKA (reference sequence). The CDR3 runs to 15 residues. This chain's CDR3 is CSARDSGQPDYEQYF.

This chain links TRBV19 with TRBJ2-7. This CDR3 has 14 residues. The germline gives CDR1 LNHDA, CDR2 SQIVND (reference sequence). The CDR3 protein is CASSIDSRVGEQYF.

The rearrangement uses TRBV2 and TRBJ2-1. The CDR3 is made up of 14 amino acids. Germline loops: CDR1 SNHLY, CDR2 FYNNEI. This chain's CDR3 is CASSEGNSHNEQFF.

The rearrangement links TRBV11-2 to TRBJ2-7; the TRBD1 assignment by TCRdb is unverifiable without DNA. CDR3 size: 14 residues. The germline V gene has CDR1 SGHAT and CDR2 FQNNGV. CDR3 sequence: CASSFGGHSYEQYF.

CDR3: CASSWGTGDNSPLHF. The rearrangement joins TRBV5-1 to TRBJ1-6; TCRdb proposes TRBD1, but this gene call is untestable without DNA. Germline CDR1 is SGHRS and CDR2 is YFSETQ. This CDR3 contains 15 residues.

The chain employs TRBV5-1 and TRBJ1-2. This CDR3 is built from 13 residues. Germline V gene lookup returns CDR1 SGHRS and CDR2 YFSETQ. CDR3 region: CASRGIGLAGYTF.

V and J are TRBV27 and TRBJ2-7; TCRdb picks TRBD1, but there is no DNA to check that call. Germline CDR1 is MNHEY and CDR2 is SMNVEV (reference sequence). The length of the CDR3 is 14 residues. The CDR3 spells CASSFGQGAVEQYF.

The chain is built from TRBV5-1 and TRBJ2-1; TCRdb calls TRBD2, which cannot be checked without DNA. Germline loops: CDR1 SGHRS, CDR2 YFSETQ. The CDR3 is made up of 15 amino acids. CDR3: CASASGDSAYNEQFF.